Following are 7 T cell receptor beta chains from one sample sequenced in a study of cytomegalovirus exposure and HLA in healthy donors. A multiplex PCR was run with 60 Vbeta primers and 13 Jbeta primers. TCRdb keeps only in-frame clones here, not all; method: immunoSEQ multiplex PCR. The profile covers over 150,000 clones, with roughly 80% appearing a single time and about 4.5% taken by the ten largest. Sequencing was done on a sample of PBMCs. These receptors originate from a man in his forties or fifties in good health and CMV-seronegative.

The chain has TRBV5-1 and TRBJ2-7; 8 bases are a match to TRBD1. The CDR3 consists of 13 residues. Looked up from germline, CDR1 is SGHRS and CDR2 is YFSETQ. Trimming cost V 8 bases and J 2 bases; bases outside gene matches: 6. This CDR3 reads CASSTGEAYEQYF. In DNA form, the CDR3 reads TGCGCCAGTTCGACAGGGGAGGCCTACGAGCAGTACTTC.

The V call is TRBV29-1, the J call TRBJ2-5; D call uncertain. Judging by the DNA end, TRBJ2-7 fits better; the J call may be wrong. In germline, CDR1 is SQVTM, CDR2 ANQGSEA. This CDR3 is 11 amino acids long. The CDR3, as DNA: TGCAGCGTTGAAAGCTCCTACGAGCAGTACTTC. Encoded protein: CSVESSYEQYF.

The V call is TRBV4-1, the J call TRBJ2-3; 9 positions agree with TRBD2. V was clipped by 0 bases and J by 2 bases; unmatched bases: 6. CDR1 and CDR2 (germline): MGHRA, YSYEKL. This CDR3 region has 17 residues. The DNA of the CDR3 is TGCGCCAGCAGCCAAGAGTCCAGCGGGGGGTACACAGATACGCAGTATTTT. Translation gives CASSQESSGGYTDTQYF.

V usage is TRBV13 and J usage is TRBJ2-6; 8 positions match TRBD2. J was trimmed by 0 bases and V by 1 base; bases with no gene match: 5. From germline, CDR1 is PRHDT and CDR2 FYEKMQ (reference sequence). The CDR3 has 18 residues. DNA of the CDR3: TGTGCCAGCAGCTTAGTTTTCGCGGGGGGCTCTGGGGCCAACGTCCTGACTTTC. As protein: CASSLVFAGGSGANVLTF. Based on the CDR3 plus reference TRBV13 and TRBJ2-6, the full variable domain is AAGVIQSPRHLIKEKRETATLKCYPIPRHDTVYWYQQGPGQDPQFLISFYEKMQSDKGSIPDRFSAQQFSDYHSELNMSSLELGDSALYFCASSLVFAGGSGANVLTFGAGSRLTVL.

The J gene is TRBJ1-2, the V gene TRBV9; D not certain. The germline V and J ends were trimmed by 0 bases and 8 bases, with 17 bases remaining between them. The CDR3 contains 15 residues. Per the germline V gene, CDR1 is SGDLS and CDR2 is YYNGEE. CDR3 region: CASSVGERAPLGYTF. CDR3 in DNA: TGTGCCAGCAGCGTAGGGGAGAGGGCGCCCCTAGGCTACACCTTC.

This clone was detected only a few times. This same CDR3 is encoded by further DNA sequences in the sample. The chain links TRBV7-3 to TRBJ2-7; 7 bases match TRBD1. CDR3 length: 13 residues. CDR1 and CDR2 from the germline V gene are SGHTA and FQGTGA. J lost 1 base, V lost 5 bases, and 2 bases had no gene match. The CDR3 sequence is CASSMGQSYEQYF. CDR3 DNA: TGTGCCAGCAGCATGGGACAGTCCTACGAGCAGTACTTC.

V and J are TRBV5-1 and TRBJ1-6, with D possibly matching TRBD1 (5 bases). This CDR3 has 17 residues. Trimming took off 1 base at V and 13 bases at J, with 24 bases between the two ends. Germline CDR1 is SGHRS and CDR2 is YFSETQ. CDR3 nucleotide sequence: TGCGCCAGCAGCTTGCTCGGGCACGGGGGAGGCAAGTGGCCCCTCCACTTT. Its protein product is CASSLLGHGGGKWPLHF.